This TCR beta chain was captured by sequencing in a study of blood T cells in healthy people across ages. Primed by a sample-barcoded 5' primer and a J-beta primer mix, a second PCR proceeded for about 6 to 12 cycles. MiXCR was run by TCRdb on the 5' RACE reads, yielding one entry per CDR3 protein. There are 1.6 million or so distinct CDR3 sequences in the sample; roughly a third occur only once, and roughly 12% lies in the top ten. The CDR3 spans 15 residues. Overall study results and limits: The study found more naive CD4+ cells and higher diversity in long-lived than aged donors.

With each sample, at least 5 micrograms of total RNA were extracted. A remark on this clonotype: Its target is not known. The germline gene is not matched at one end of the junction; a read error may be the cause.

Material for sequencing was blood. This chain links TRBV12-3 or TRBV12-4 with TRBJ2-1; D possibly corresponds to TRBD1 (5 bases). This clonotype was sampled from a woman younger than 45 in good health. The CDR3 coding sequence is TGTGTCAGCAGTTTAGGGGTGAATTCCTACAGTGAGCAGTTCTTC. As protein: CVSSLGVNSYSEQFF.